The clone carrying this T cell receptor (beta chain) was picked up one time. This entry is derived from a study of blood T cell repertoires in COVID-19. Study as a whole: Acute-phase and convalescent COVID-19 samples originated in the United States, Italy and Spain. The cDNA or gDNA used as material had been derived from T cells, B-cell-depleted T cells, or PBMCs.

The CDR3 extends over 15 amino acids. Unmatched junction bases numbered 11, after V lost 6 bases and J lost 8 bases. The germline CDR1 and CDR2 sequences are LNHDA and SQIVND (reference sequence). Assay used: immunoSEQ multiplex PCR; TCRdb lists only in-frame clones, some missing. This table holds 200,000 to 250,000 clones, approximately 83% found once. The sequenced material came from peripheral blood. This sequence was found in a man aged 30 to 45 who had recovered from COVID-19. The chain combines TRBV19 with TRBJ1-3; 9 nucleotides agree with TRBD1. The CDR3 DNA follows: TGTGCCAGTAGCTCCCTCCGGGACAGGGTGGACACCATATATTTT. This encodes CASSSLRDRVDTIYF.